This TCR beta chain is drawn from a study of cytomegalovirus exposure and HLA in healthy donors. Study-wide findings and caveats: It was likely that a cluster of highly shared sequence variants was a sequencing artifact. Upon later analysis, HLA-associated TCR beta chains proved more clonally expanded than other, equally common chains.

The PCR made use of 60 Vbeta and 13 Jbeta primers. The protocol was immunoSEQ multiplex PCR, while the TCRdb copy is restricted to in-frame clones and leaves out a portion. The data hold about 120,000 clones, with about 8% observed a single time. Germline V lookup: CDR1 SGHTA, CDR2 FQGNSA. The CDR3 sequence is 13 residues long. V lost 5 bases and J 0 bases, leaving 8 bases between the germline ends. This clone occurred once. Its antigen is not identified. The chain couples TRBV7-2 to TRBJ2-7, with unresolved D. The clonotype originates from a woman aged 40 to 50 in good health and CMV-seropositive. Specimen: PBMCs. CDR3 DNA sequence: TGTGCCAGCAGCCAAGTGGCCTCCTACGAGCAGTACTTC. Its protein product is CASSQVASYEQYF.